The T cell receptor beta chain described here comes from a study of T cell responses to AZD1222 COVID-19 vaccine. Study context: Second-dose timings of about 4 or about 12 weeks were pooled. Whole-study findings and limits: Researchers took repertoire samples only after the peak T cell response had come.

Profiled with immunoSEQ multiplex PCR; TCRdb holds only in-frame clones, not every one. The data contain 150,000 or so clones, 91% of them singletons. Details on this clone: No antigen is known for it.

Germline CDR1 SGHRS, CDR2 YFSETQ. With 2 bases removed from V and 6 bases from J, the gap between germline ends came to 8 bases. The CDR3 is made up of 13 amino acids. The specimen was peripheral blood, collected on day 0 of AZD1222 vaccination. The origin of this receptor is an adult in good health. This rearrangement joins TRBV5-1 to TRBJ2-2; D unresolved. The CDR3 nucleotides are TGCGCCAGCAGCTTTGTTGGGCCCGGGGAGCTGTTTTTT. Protein product: CASSFVGPGELFF.